This TCR beta chain was identified in a study of identifying expanded T cells in peripheral blood. Findings of the study overall: Over around two and four weeks, about 16 and 20 clones changed, versus around 1.3 between replicates. Two-week clone count variance significantly increased as total template count grew.

The table came from immunoSEQ multiplex PCR; TCRdb's copy has only in-frame clones and leaves some out. The table has around 130,000 clones, approximately 86% seen once; the top ten hold 7.5% to 9%. Details on this clone: Its antigen is undetermined.

No infections or other immune events were documented during collection. Deletions cut 1 base from V and 8 bases from J, with 6 bases between. This CDR3 is 12 amino acids long. CDR1 SGHDT and CDR2 YYEEEE come from the germline V gene. This TCR was sampled from a person aged 18 to 70 in good health. Material: blood. The V gene is TRBV5-6, the J gene TRBJ2-2; D remains unclear. The CDR3 spells CASSLRSGELFF. For the CDR3, the DNA is TGTGCCAGCAGCTTGAGGTCAGGGGAGCTGTTTTTT.